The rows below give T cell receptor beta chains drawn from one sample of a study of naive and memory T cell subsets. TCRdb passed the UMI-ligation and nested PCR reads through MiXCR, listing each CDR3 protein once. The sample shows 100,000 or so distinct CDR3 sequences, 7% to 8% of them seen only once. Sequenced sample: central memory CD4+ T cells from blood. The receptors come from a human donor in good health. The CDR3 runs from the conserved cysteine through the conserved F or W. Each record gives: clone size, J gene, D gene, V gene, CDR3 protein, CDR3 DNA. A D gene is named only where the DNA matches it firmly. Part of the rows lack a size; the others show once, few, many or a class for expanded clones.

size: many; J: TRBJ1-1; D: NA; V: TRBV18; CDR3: CASSPPRRVDTEAFF; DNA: TGTGCCAGCTCACCACCGAGGCGGGTGGACACTGAAGCTTTCTTT
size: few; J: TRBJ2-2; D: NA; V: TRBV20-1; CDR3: CSASPNRAHLTGELFF; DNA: TGCAGTGCTAGTCCAAACAGGGCTCACCTCACCGGGGAGCTGTTTTTT
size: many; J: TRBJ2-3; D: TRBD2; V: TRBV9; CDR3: CASSARSRGGNPDTQYF; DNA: TGTGCCAGCAGCGCTCGTTCGCGGGGGGGGAATCCTGATACGCAGTATTTT
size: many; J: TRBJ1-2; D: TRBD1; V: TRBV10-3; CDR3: CAIRPQGNYGYTF; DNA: TGTGCCATCAGACCACAGGGGAACTATGGCTACACCTTC
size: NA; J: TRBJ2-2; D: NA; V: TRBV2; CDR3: CASSEGTGELFF; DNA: TGTGCCAGCAGTGAAGGCACCGGGGAGCTGTTTTTT
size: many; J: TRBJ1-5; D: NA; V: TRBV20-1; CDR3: CSARDQARPNQPQHF; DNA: TGCAGTGCTAGAGATCAAGCAAGACCCAATCAGCCCCAGCATTTT
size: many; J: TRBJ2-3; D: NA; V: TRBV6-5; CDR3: CASSTRPERSQYF; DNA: TGTGCCAGCAGCACCAGACCTGAGCGATCGCAGTATTTT
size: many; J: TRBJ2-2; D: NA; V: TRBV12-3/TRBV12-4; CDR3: CASSFLATNTGELFF; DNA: TGTGCCAGCAGTTTTCTAGCAACGAACACCGGGGAGCTGTTTTTT
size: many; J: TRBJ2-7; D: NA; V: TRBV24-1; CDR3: CATSDPSGTSYEQYF; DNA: TGTGCCACCAGTGACCCCTCTGGGACCTCCTACGAGCAGTACTTC
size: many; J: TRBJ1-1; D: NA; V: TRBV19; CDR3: CASIALSRGTEAFF; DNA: TGTGCCAGTATCGCTCTTTCTAGGGGAACTGAAGCTTTCTTT
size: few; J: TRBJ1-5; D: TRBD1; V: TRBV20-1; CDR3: CSAAIGTGVNSNQPQHF; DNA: TGCAGTGCCGCAATCGGGACAGGAGTAAATAGCAATCAGCCCCAGCATTTT
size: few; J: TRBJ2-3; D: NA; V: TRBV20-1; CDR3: CSAPPQPSTDTQYF; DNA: TGCAGTGCTCCCCCCCAGCCAAGCACAGATACGCAGTATTTT
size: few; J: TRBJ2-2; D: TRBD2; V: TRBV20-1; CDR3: CSARDQLAGGLFF; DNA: TGCAGTGCTAGAGATCAACTAGCGGGAGGACTGTTTTTT
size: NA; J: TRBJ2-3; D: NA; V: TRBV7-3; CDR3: CASSPAGSTDTQYF; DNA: TGTGCCAGCAGCCCAGCGGGTAGCACAGATACGCAGTATTTT
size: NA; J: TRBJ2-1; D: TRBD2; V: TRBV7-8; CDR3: CASSRLAGNEQFF; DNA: TGTGCCAGCAGTAGGCTAGCGGGCAATGAGCAGTTCTTC
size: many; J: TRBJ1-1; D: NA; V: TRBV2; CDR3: CASSSGTVNTEAFF; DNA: TGTGCCAGCAGTTCTGGGACGGTGAACACTGAAGCTTTCTTT
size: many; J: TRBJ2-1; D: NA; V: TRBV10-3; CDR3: CAISESLSTAGAGNEQFF; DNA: TGTGCCATCAGTGAGTCGTTGTCCACGGCGGGGGCGGGAAATGAGCAGTTCTTC
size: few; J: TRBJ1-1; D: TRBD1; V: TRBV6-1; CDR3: CASSVHRGRDPEAFF; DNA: TGTGCCAGCAGTGTCCACAGGGGAAGAGACCCTGAAGCTTTCTTT
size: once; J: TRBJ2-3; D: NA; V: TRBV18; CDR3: CASSPRPWDSSTDTQYF; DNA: TGTGCCAGCTCACCACGGCCGTGGGACTCTAGCACAGATACGCAGTATTTT
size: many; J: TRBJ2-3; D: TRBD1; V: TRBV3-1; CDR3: CASSRGTGWASTDTQYF; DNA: TGTGCCAGCAGCCGCGGGACAGGGTGGGCCAGCACAGATACGCAGTATTTT
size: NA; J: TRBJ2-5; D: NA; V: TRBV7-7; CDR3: CASSLIQGQETQYF; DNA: TGTGCCAGCAGCTTAATTCAGGGGCAAGAGACCCAGTACTTC
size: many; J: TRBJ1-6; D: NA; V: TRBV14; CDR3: CASSQDNRVGGSPLHF; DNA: TGTGCCAGCAGCCAAGACAACAGGGTCGGTGGCTCACCCCTCCACTTT
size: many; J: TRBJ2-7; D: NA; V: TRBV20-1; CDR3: CSAAEGTYEQYF; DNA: TGCAGTGCCGCGGAGGGGACTTACGAGCAGTACTTC
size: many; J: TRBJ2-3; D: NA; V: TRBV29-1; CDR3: CSENSPSTDTQYF; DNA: TGCAGCGAGAACTCCCCGAGCACAGATACGCAGTATTTT
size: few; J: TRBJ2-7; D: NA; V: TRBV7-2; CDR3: CASSSEGISSYEQYF; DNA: TGTGCCAGCAGCTCAGAGGGGATTAGCTCCTACGAGCAGTACTTC
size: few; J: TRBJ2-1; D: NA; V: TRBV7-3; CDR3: CASSLRRGDNEQFF; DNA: TGTGCCAGCAGCTTACGGCGGGGCGACAATGAGCAGTTCTTC
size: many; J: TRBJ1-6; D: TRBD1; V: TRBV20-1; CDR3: CSARQGHNSPLHF; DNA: TGCAGTGCTCGACAGGGCCATAATTCACCCCTCCACTTT
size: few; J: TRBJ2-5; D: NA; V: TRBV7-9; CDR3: CASNLGGQETQYF; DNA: TGTGCCTCCAACTTGGGCGGCCAAGAGACCCAGTACTTC
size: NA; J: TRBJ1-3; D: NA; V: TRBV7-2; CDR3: CASSFQPGPSSGNTIYF; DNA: TGTGCCAGCAGCTTTCAACCGGGGCCTAGCTCTGGAAACACCATATATTTT
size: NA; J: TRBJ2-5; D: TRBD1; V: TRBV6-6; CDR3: CASTPQGEQETQYF; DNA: TGTGCCAGCACCCCTCAGGGGGAACAAGAGACCCAGTACTTC
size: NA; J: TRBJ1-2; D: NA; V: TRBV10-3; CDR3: CAIAQGSYGYTF; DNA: TGTGCCATCGCGCAAGGGTCCTATGGCTACACCTTC
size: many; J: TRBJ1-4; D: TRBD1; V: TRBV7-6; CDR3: CASSRDRGGEKLFF; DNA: TGTGCCAGCAGCCGGGACAGGGGAGGGGAAAAACTGTTTTTT
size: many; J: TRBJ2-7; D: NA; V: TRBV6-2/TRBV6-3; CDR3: CASSLISRYEQYF; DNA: TGTGCCAGCAGTTTGATCTCCCGCTACGAGCAGTACTTC
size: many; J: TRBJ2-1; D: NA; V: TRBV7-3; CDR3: CASSLGQNNEQFF; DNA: TGTGCCAGCAGCTTAGGCCAGAACAATGAGCAGTTCTTC
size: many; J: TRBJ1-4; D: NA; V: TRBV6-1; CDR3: CASSEAEATRLFF; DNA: TGTGCCAGCAGTGAAGCGGAGGCCACCCGGCTGTTTTTT
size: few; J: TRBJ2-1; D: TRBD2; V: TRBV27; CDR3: CASGFSGGNEQFF; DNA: TGTGCCAGCGGGTTTAGCGGGGGGAATGAGCAGTTCTTC
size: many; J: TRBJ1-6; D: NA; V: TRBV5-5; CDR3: CATRTNPAGVSPLHF; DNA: TGTGCCACCAGGACCAACCCAGCAGGGGTTTCACCCCTCCACTTT
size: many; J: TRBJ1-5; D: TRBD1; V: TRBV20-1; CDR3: CSARVRDRPNQPQHF; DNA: TGCAGTGCTAGAGTCCGGGACAGGCCAAATCAGCCCCAGCATTTT
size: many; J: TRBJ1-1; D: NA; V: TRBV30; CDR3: CALGPVVPFF; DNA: TGTGCCTTGGGGCCCGTGGTCCCTTTCTTT
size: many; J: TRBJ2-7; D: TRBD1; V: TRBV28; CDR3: CASRGTGGPYEQYF; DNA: TGTGCCAGCAGGGGGACAGGGGGACCCTACGAGCAGTACTTC
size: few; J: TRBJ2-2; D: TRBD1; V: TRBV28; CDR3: CASRRGGQAGELFF; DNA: TGTGCCAGCAGACGAGGGGGCCAGGCCGGGGAGCTGTTTTTT
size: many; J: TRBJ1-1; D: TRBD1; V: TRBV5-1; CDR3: CASTQGARGEAFF; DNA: TGCGCCAGCACCCAGGGGGCCAGGGGAGAAGCTTTCTTT
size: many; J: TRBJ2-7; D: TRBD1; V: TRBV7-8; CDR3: CASSLADREQYF; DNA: TGTGCCAGCAGCTTAGCGGACAGGGAGCAGTACTTC
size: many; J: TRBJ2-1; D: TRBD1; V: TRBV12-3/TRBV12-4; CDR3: CASSLRGQGAKNEQFF; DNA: TGTGCCAGCAGTTTAAGGGGACAGGGGGCGAAAAATGAGCAGTTCTTC
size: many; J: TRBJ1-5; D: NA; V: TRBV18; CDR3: CASSLRYPGKDSNQPQHF; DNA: TGTGCCAGCTCACTACGTTACCCAGGGAAGGATAGCAATCAGCCCCAGCATTTT
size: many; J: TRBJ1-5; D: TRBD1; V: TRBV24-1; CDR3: CARTGRCQPQHF; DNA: TGTGCGAGGACAGGGCGGTGTCAGCCCCAGCATTTT
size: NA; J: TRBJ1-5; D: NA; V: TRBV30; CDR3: CAWSPAWNQPQHF; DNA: TGTGCCTGGAGTCCAGCGTGGAATCAGCCCCAGCATTTT
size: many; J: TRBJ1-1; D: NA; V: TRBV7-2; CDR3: CASSLASFQKPEAFF; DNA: TGTGCCAGCAGCTTAGCGTCCTTTCAAAAGCCCGAAGCTTTCTTT
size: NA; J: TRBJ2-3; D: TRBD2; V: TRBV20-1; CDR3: CSAEITSSGVSDTQYF; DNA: TGCAGTGCCGAAATAACTAGCAGCGGGGTCTCAGATACGCAGTATTTT
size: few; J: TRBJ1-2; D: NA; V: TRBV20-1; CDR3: CSARSGPNYGYTF; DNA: TGCAGTGCTAGAAGCGGGCCGAACTATGGCTACACCTTC
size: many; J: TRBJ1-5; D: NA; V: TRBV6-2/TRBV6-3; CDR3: CASSYYGGSNQPQHF; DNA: TGTGCCAGCAGTTACTACGGGGGGAGCAATCAGCCCCAGCATTTT
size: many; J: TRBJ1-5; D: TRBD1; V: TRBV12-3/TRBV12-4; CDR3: CASSLADRVDQPQHF; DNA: TGTGCCAGCAGTTTAGCCGACAGGGTCGATCAGCCCCAGCATTTT
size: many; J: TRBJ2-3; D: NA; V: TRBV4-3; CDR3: CASSQDRGTQYF; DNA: TGCGCCAGCAGCCAAGATCGGGGTACGCAGTATTTT